This T cell receptor (beta chain) comes out of a study of blood T cells in healthy people across ages. Whole-study context: Using template switching, researchers captured about one barcoded beta molecule for each two T cells.

Together with a sample-barcoded 5' primer, a J-beta primer mix was included in a second PCR lasting about 7 to 11 cycles. MiXCR, applied by TCRdb to the 5' RACE reads, yields one record per CDR3 protein. The sample carries around 600,000 distinct CDR3 sequences, more than 45% recorded once. This CDR3 has 14 residues. V dropped 4 bases and J dropped 8 bases, with 17 bases sitting between them. The gene calls are TRBV12-3 or TRBV12-4 and TRBJ1-1; D gene unclear. The TCR originated in an elderly man in good health. Sample: blood. The CDR3 region has the DNA TGTGCCAGCAGTTCCCTCGGACCTCGCACGGAAGCTTTCTTT. The encoded protein is CASSSLGPRTEAFF.